These T cell receptor beta chains were read from a single sample in a study of T cell responses to AZD1222 COVID-19 vaccine. Sequencing was performed with immunoSEQ multiplex PCR; in TCRdb, only in-frame clones are kept and a portion is missing. The table has fewer than 30,000 clones, about 88% seen once. The sample consisted of peripheral blood, taken 28 days after the second AZD1222 dose. These receptors were taken from an adult who received the AZD1222 COVID-19 vaccine. Both conserved end residues are part of each CDR3.

J gene	V gene	CDR3 protein
TRBJ2-2	TRBV11-2	CASSSTHDRGSGELFF
TRBJ1-4	TRBV5-8	CASSLGQGGGTNEKLFF
TRBJ2-7	TRBV7-6	CASSTRGANYEQYF
TRBJ2-3	TRBV28	CASGPLGGRATDTQYF
TRBJ2-7	TRBV6-5	CASNPLAGEGEQYF
TRBJ2-7	TRBV12-5	CASSGSSYEQYF
TRBJ1-1	TRBV28	CASSSGQGASEAFF
TRBJ1-2	TRBV20-1	CSGQFNYGYTF
TRBJ1-1	TRBV6-5	CASSLTGNTEAFF
TRBJ2-5	TRBV28	CASSSGGVETQYF
TRBJ2-3	TRBV4-1	CASSQDPGDTQYF
TRBJ1-2	TRBV5-1	CASSLVPGNYGYTF
TRBJ2-3	TRBV7-9	CASSSSSGGITDTQYF
TRBJ2-7	TRBV4-1	CASSQDNGRYEQYF
TRBJ1-3	TRBV5-1	CASSPEGGNTIYF
TRBJ2-1	TRBV29-1	CSVERRDRVPNEQFF
TRBJ2-2	TRBV14	CASSQGVSTSRAQDTGELFF
TRBJ1-1	TRBV19	CASRDRGGTEAFF
TRBJ1-4	TRBV18	CASSSDRDGADEKLFF
TRBJ1-1	TRBV12-3/TRBV12-4	CASSFQGYEAFF
TRBJ2-3	TRBV7-2	CASSLDGTDTQYF
TRBJ2-5	TRBV5-1	CASSLGTSGDSETQYF
TRBJ2-5	TRBV24-1	CATSGETGGGEETQYF
TRBJ1-2	TRBV2	CASSLDGYPYGYTF
TRBJ1-4	TRBV5-1	CASSLGTEGTALFF
TRBJ1-6	TRBV14	CASSYGPGVSVSPLHF
TRBJ1-2	TRBV24-1	CATSDLTGGTYGYTF
TRBJ2-5	TRBV2	CASSEATQYF
TRBJ2-7	TRBV7-9	CASSLAATAAYEQYF
TRBJ2-7	TRBV4-1	CASSQVPPWGLAGIPYEQYF
TRBJ1-2	TRBV6-2/TRBV6-3	CASSYTAGTGSF
TRBJ2-7	TRBV3-1/TRBV3-2	CASSEGAGGLYEQYF
TRBJ1-5	TRBV6-6	CASSRKGTGVSYSNQPQHF
TRBJ2-7	TRBV11-2	CASSTGTGGAYEQYF
TRBJ2-7	TRBV3-1/TRBV3-2	CASSQVPGSYYEQYF
TRBJ1-1	TRBV29-1	CSVVFPGGMNTEAFF
TRBJ1-1	TRBV11-2	CASSLGGSVSEAFF
TRBJ1-1	TRBV18	CASSPDRATEAFF
TRBJ2-1	TRBV18	CASSGLGQPYNEQFF
TRBJ1-6	TRBV5-6	CASSFYLLGTNNSPLHF
TRBJ2-1	TRBV7-9	CASSLEGGIRNEQFF
TRBJ2-1	TRBV9	CASSARSGVYNEQFF
TRBJ1-6	TRBV28	CASQDQVGYNSPLHF
TRBJ1-6	TRBV23-1	CASSQDRVTYNSPLHF
TRBJ2-2	TRBV6-5	CASSPIGGASGELFF
TRBJ1-2	TRBV28	CASSRGRNYGYTF
TRBJ2-6	TRBV5-1	CASSSTPAQSGANVLTF
TRBJ2-1	TRBV11-1	CASSLGLAYNEQFF